This is a list of T cell receptor beta chains from one sample in a study of T-cell memory formation after mild COVID-19. Each CDR3 protein is one row after TCRdb ran MiXCR on the 5' RACE reads. The profile covers almost 250,000 distinct CDR3 sequences, with over 15% appearing a single time and less than 2.5% taken by the ten largest. The sequenced material came from PBMCs or a T cell subset sorted from them (not recorded which). These receptors originate from an adult woman who had mild COVID-19 (a few samples of this study predate the infection). Cell type and time point are not known. CDR3s include the opening cysteine and the closing phenylalanine or tryptophan. A D gene is named only where the DNA matches it firmly. Clone size is stated in some rows and not others, as once, few, many or a class when expanded.

J	size	D	V	CDR3	DNA
TRBJ2-1	-	-	TRBV7-2	CASSSGWGDEQFF	TGTGCCAGCAGCTCGGGCTGGGGCGATGAGCAGTTCTTC
TRBJ2-1	-	-	TRBV6-5	CASRSRAPLRGTFF	TGTGCCAGCCGTAGCAGGGCACCCCTACGGGGGACGTTCTTC
TRBJ1-2	few	TRBD1	TRBV5-1	CASSTDSGGRYGYTF	TGCGCCAGCAGCACAGACTCAGGGGGCCGGTATGGCTACACCTTC
TRBJ2-5	-	TRBD2	TRBV6-5	CASSYGGVEETQYF	TGTGCCAGCAGTTACGGGGGGGTAGAAGAGACCCAGTACTTC
TRBJ2-5	few	-	TRBV15	CATGVGWGQETQYF	TGTGCCACCGGGGTCGGTTGGGGCCAAGAGACCCAGTACTTC
TRBJ2-7	-	TRBD1	TRBV7-2	CASSLDAQGLYEQYF	TGTGCCAGCAGCTTAGACGCACAGGGGTTATACGAGCAGTACTTC
TRBJ1-2	-	-	TRBV5-1	CASSLVEGLGYGYTF	TGCGCCAGCAGCTTGGTCGAGGGTCTTGGCTATGGCTACACCTTC
TRBJ1-1	many	-	TRBV6-6	CASSYRYTEAFF	TGTGCCAGCAGTTATCGGTACACTGAAGCTTTCTTT
TRBJ2-3	-	TRBD1	TRBV29-1	CSGRGRMTDTQYF	TGCAGCGGCAGGGGGCGCATGACAGATACGCAGTATTTT
TRBJ1-1	-	-	TRBV7-9	CASSFGSSGNTEAFF	TGTGCCAGCAGCTTTGGGTCCTCAGGGAACACTGAAGCTTTCTTT
TRBJ1-5	few	-	TRBV5-5	CASSSEPSGNQPQHF	TGTGCCAGCAGCTCCGAACCATCTGGGAATCAGCCCCAGCATTTT
TRBJ2-7	few	TRBD1	TRBV20-1	CSANGRGTGVYEQYF	TGCAGTGCTAACGGCCGTGGGACAGGGGTCTACGAGCAGTACTTC
TRBJ2-7	many	TRBD1	TRBV5-1	CASSSSRTGRYEQYF	TGCGCCAGCAGCTCCTCACGGACAGGGCGCTACGAGCAGTACTTC
TRBJ2-2	-	-	TRBV10-2	CATRGLGGRRTGELFF	TGCGCCACCAGGGGCTTGGGCGGGAGAAGAACCGGGGAGCTGTTTTTT
TRBJ1-1	few	-	TRBV9	CASSATVNTEAFF	TGTGCCAGCAGCGCTACAGTTAACACTGAAGCTTTCTTT
TRBJ1-2	few	TRBD1	TRBV5-1	CASSPGGGQGISGGYTF	TGCGCCAGCAGCCCGGGAGGGGGACAGGGGATTTCGGGCGGCTACACCTTC
TRBJ2-1	few	-	TRBV3-1	CASSQDLGNEQFF	TGTGCCAGCAGCCAAGACCTGGGAAATGAGCAGTTCTTC
TRBJ1-2	-	-	TRBV20-1	CSARQTATNYGYTF	TGCAGTGCTAGGCAAACCGCTACTAACTATGGCTACACCTTC
TRBJ2-7	many	-	TRBV6-5	CASSYSIWVEQYF	TGTGCCAGCAGTTACTCGATATGGGTCGAGCAGTACTTC
TRBJ2-5	-	TRBD2	TRBV18	CASSPNGGAEETQYF	TGTGCCAGCTCACCCAACGGGGGGGCGGAAGAGACCCAGTACTTC
TRBJ2-2	few	-	TRBV5-1	CASSSKNKLFF	TGCGCCAGCAGCTCTAAAAACAAGCTGTTTTTT
TRBJ1-1	few	-	TRBV24-1	CATSDLEGTEAFF	TGTGCCACCAGTGATTTGGAGGGCACTGAAGCTTTCTTT
TRBJ1-6	once	-	TRBV5-4	CASRMRVESSPLHF	TGTGCCAGCAGAATGAGGGTGGAGAGTTCACCCCTCCACTTT
TRBJ1-2	-	-	TRBV5-1	CASSFQMGGDLYGYTF	TGCGCCAGCAGCTTCCAAATGGGGGGCGACCTCTATGGCTACACCTTC
TRBJ2-7	few	TRBD2	TRBV3-1	CASSPTSGAGNLGEQYF	TGTGCCAGCAGCCCGACTAGCGGGGCGGGGAATCTCGGCGAGCAGTACTTC
TRBJ1-1	-	TRBD1	TRBV12-3/TRBV12-4	CASRPGQGAEAFF	TGTGCCAGCAGGCCGGGACAGGGTGCTGAAGCTTTCTTT
TRBJ2-1	-	-	TRBV20-1	CSARDGGSRHEQFF	TGCAGTGCTAGAGATGGGGGGTCTCGGCATGAGCAGTTCTTC
TRBJ2-3	-	TRBD2	TRBV20-1	CSAWPLAGGLDTQYF	TGCAGCGCATGGCCCCTAGCGGGGGGATTAGATACGCAGTATTTT
TRBJ2-7	few	TRBD1	TRBV5-1	CASSSRTGYSYEQYF	TGCGCCAGCAGTTCACGGACAGGATACTCCTACGAGCAGTACTTC
TRBJ2-3	few	-	TRBV6-5	CASRIERYTDTQYF	TGTGCCAGCAGGATAGAGCGGTACACAGATACGCAGTATTTT
TRBJ2-5	many	-	TRBV7-9	CASSPVGETQYF	TGTGCCAGCAGCCCCGTGGGTGAGACCCAGTACTTC
TRBJ1-1	few	-	TRBV3-1	CASSQEVRMNTEAFF	TGTGCCAGCAGCCAAGAAGTCCGAATGAACACTGAAGCTTTCTTT
TRBJ2-7	-	TRBD2	TRBV4-3	CASSPGPLAGVYEQYF	TGCGCCAGCAGCCCGGGCCCACTAGCGGGAGTCTACGAGCAGTACTTC
TRBJ2-1	few	TRBD2	TRBV5-1	CASSKLAGGQGEQFF	TGCGCCAGCAGCAAATTAGCGGGGGGGCAGGGTGAGCAGTTCTTC
TRBJ2-4	many	TRBD1	TRBV3-1	CASSLQGAKNIQYF	TGTGCCAGCAGCCTACAGGGGGCCAAAAACATTCAGTACTTC
TRBJ1-5	-	TRBD1	TRBV29-1	CSVEQEDRAHGDINQPQHF	TGCAGCGTTGAACAAGAGGACAGGGCCCATGGCGACATCAATCAGCCCCAGCATTTT
TRBJ2-5	-	-	TRBV18	CASSPPNQETQYF	TGTGCCAGCTCACCACCGAACCAAGAGACCCAGTACTTC
TRBJ2-7	-	TRBD2	TRBV7-2	CASSESGVPSYEQYF	TGTGCCAGCAGCGAGAGCGGGGTACCTTCCTACGAGCAGTACTTC
TRBJ2-1	-	TRBD2	TRBV5-1	CASSLPGTSGRINEQFF	TGCGCCAGCAGCCTCCCCGGGACTAGCGGGAGGATCAATGAGCAGTTCTTC
TRBJ2-1	-	TRBD2	TRBV7-2	CASSLGGSGRLTNEQFF	TGTGCCAGCAGCTTAGGAGGTAGCGGGAGGCTGACGAATGAGCAGTTCTTC
TRBJ1-1	few	-	TRBV7-6	CASSWGDGYPTEAFF	TGTGCCAGCAGCTGGGGGGACGGGTACCCCACTGAAGCTTTCTTT
TRBJ2-2	-	-	TRBV5-1	CASSPTQGSLAELFF	TGCGCCAGCAGCCCAACCCAGGGATCTTTAGCGGAGCTGTTTTTT
TRBJ2-2	few	-	TRBV21-1	CASSKDAQDSNENTGELFF	TGTGCCAGCAGCAAAGACGCACAGGACTCCAACGAGAACACCGGGGAGCTGTTTTTT
TRBJ2-5	-	-	TRBV6-1	CASSGARGAIQETQYF	TGTGCCAGCAGCGGGGCCCGGGGGGCCATACAAGAGACCCAGTACTTC
TRBJ2-7	few	TRBD2	TRBV3-1	CASSPPGGGRYF	TGTGCCAGCAGCCCACCCGGCGGGGGGAGGTACTTC
TRBJ1-2	few	TRBD1	TRBV9	CASSVDPDRATVGYTF	TGTGCCAGCAGCGTAGACCCGGACAGGGCTACTGTTGGCTACACCTTC
TRBJ1-1	-	-	TRBV7-8	CASSPWVGDEAFF	TGTGCCAGCAGCCCTTGGGTCGGGGATGAAGCTTTCTTT
TRBJ2-3	-	TRBD2	TRBV7-6	CASSTSGGVSTDTQYF	TGTGCCAGCAGCACCAGCGGGGGGGTTAGCACAGATACGCAGTATTTT
TRBJ2-1	-	-	TRBV5-8	CASSTGVSYNEQFF	TGTGCCAGCAGCACGGGTGTCTCTTACAATGAGCAGTTCTTC
TRBJ2-3	few	-	TRBV11-2	CASSHSYTDTQYF	TGTGCCAGCAGCCATTCCTACACAGATACGCAGTATTTT
TRBJ2-1	many	-	TRBV5-1	CASSFGNSYNEQFF	TGCGCCAGCAGCTTTGGTAACAGTTACAATGAGCAGTTCTTC
TRBJ2-5	few	TRBD2	TRBV2	CASSKLAIQETQYF	TGTGCCAGCAGTAAACTAGCGATCCAAGAGACCCAGTACTTC
TRBJ2-5	many	-	TRBV6-6	CASNPATSNRAQYF	TGTGCCAGCAACCCGGCCACCTCCAATCGGGCCCAGTACTTC